The rows below give T cell receptor beta chains drawn from one sample of a study of blood T cell repertoires in COVID-19. This table comes from immunoSEQ multiplex PCR, and its TCRdb copy is limited to in-frame clones, with some not included. The table has around 300,000 clones, roughly nine tenths seen once; the top ten hold just under 0.95%. Sequencing used peripheral blood. These receptor sequences come from a woman between 35 and 50 years old who had recovered from COVID-19. The CDR3 runs from the conserved cysteine through the conserved F or W. D genes are given only for firm matches. Clone size, where shown, is once, few, many, or a class for clones that have expanded.

J gene: TRBJ2-5
D gene: NA
V gene: TRBV7-7
clone size: NA
CDR3 DNA: TGTGCTAGCAGCTTAGGCGAGGGTAGGGAGACCCAGTACTTC
CDR3 protein: CASSLGEGRETQYF

J gene: TRBJ2-6
D gene: NA
V gene: TRBV5-1
clone size: few
CDR3 DNA: TGCGCCAGCACCACAGGTTCCTCTGGGGCCAACGTCCTGACTTTC
CDR3 protein: CASTTGSSGANVLTF

J gene: TRBJ2-1
D gene: TRBD2
V gene: TRBV7-3
clone size: NA
CDR3 DNA: TGTGCCAGCAGCTTAACTCCTAGCGGGATGGGGGATGAGCAGTTCTTC
CDR3 protein: CASSLTPSGMGDEQFF

J gene: TRBJ2-5
D gene: TRBD2
V gene: TRBV19
clone size: NA
CDR3 DNA: TGTGCCAGTAGTATAGCCGCAGGACTAGCGGGGGGTCCAGAGACCCAGTACTTC
CDR3 protein: CASSIAAGLAGGPETQYF

J gene: TRBJ2-5
D gene: NA
V gene: TRBV30
clone size: NA
CDR3 DNA: TGTGCCTGGACCGAGCTAGCAGAGGGGACCCAGTACTTC
CDR3 protein: CAWTELAEGTQYF

J gene: TRBJ2-1
D gene: TRBD1
V gene: TRBV19
clone size: NA
CDR3 DNA: TGTGCCAGTAGTATAGCTGGGACAGAGATTGGCAATGAGCAGTTCTTC
CDR3 protein: CASSIAGTEIGNEQFF

J gene: TRBJ2-7
D gene: TRBD1
V gene: TRBV14
clone size: NA
CDR3 DNA: TGTGCCAGCAGCCCCATAATGGGACAGGGCTTTGCCTACGAGCAGTACTTC
CDR3 protein: CASSPIMGQGFAYEQYF

J gene: TRBJ2-7
D gene: NA
V gene: TRBV19
clone size: NA
CDR3 DNA: TGTGCCAGTAGTATAGATTATGGGACTGGGACCTACGAGCAGTACTTC
CDR3 protein: CASSIDYGTGTYEQYF

J gene: TRBJ1-5
D gene: NA
V gene: TRBV2
clone size: NA
CDR3 DNA: TGTGCCAGCAGCATCGATGGCACTGGGGGGGAACAGCCCCAGCATTTT
CDR3 protein: CASSIDGTGGEQPQHF

J gene: TRBJ1-1
D gene: TRBD1
V gene: TRBV18
clone size: NA
CDR3 DNA: TGTGCCAGCTCACCCCCCGGGACAGGGCGAACTGAAGCTTTCTTT
CDR3 protein: CASSPPGTGRTEAFF

J gene: TRBJ2-4
D gene: TRBD2
V gene: TRBV19
clone size: NA
CDR3 DNA: TGTGCCAGTAGTCGGGAGGGCGGCATTCAGTACTTC
CDR3 protein: CASSREGGIQYF

J gene: TRBJ2-1
D gene: NA
V gene: TRBV9
clone size: NA
CDR3 DNA: TGTGCCAGCAGCTTCCGAGGGGCAGGGGAGATCAATGAGCAGTTCTTC
CDR3 protein: CASSFRGAGEINEQFF

J gene: TRBJ1-5
D gene: TRBD1
V gene: TRBV19
clone size: NA
CDR3 DNA: TGTGCCAGTGGCCGACAGGGACAGGATAGCAATCAGCCCCAGCATTTT
CDR3 protein: CASGRQGQDSNQPQHF

J gene: TRBJ2-3
D gene: TRBD2
V gene: TRBV10-1
clone size: NA
CDR3 DNA: TGCGCCAGCAGTACCGGGACTAGCGGGAGTTGGGCAGATACGCAGTATTTT
CDR3 protein: CASSTGTSGSWADTQYF

J gene: TRBJ1-1
D gene: NA
V gene: TRBV10-1
clone size: NA
CDR3 DNA: TGCGCCAGCAGTGAGGGGGGGGCCCCGAACACTGAAGCTTTCTTT
CDR3 protein: CASSEGGAPNTEAFF

J gene: TRBJ2-5
D gene: TRBD1
V gene: TRBV9
clone size: NA
CDR3 DNA: TGTGCCAGCAGCGTAGAGGGGGCTGGTCCCCAGTACTTC
CDR3 protein: CASSVEGAGPQYF

J gene: TRBJ1-1
D gene: NA
V gene: TRBV7-9
clone size: once
CDR3 DNA: TGTGCCAGCAGACAACTGAACACTGAAGCTTTCTTT
CDR3 protein: CASRQLNTEAFF

J gene: TRBJ2-1
D gene: TRBD2
V gene: TRBV11-2
clone size: NA
CDR3 DNA: TGTGCCAGCAGCCTCCGCGGGGGGACTAGCTCCTACAATGAGCAGTTCTTC
CDR3 protein: CASSLRGGTSSYNEQFF

J gene: TRBJ2-7
D gene: TRBD2
V gene: TRBV7-2
clone size: NA
CDR3 DNA: TGTGCCAGCAGCCCTGGGACTAGCGGGAGTTTCTACGAGCAGTACTTC
CDR3 protein: CASSPGTSGSFYEQYF

J gene: TRBJ2-1
D gene: TRBD2
V gene: TRBV5-5
clone size: NA
CDR3 DNA: TGTGCCAGCAGGTGGGGACTAAACAATGAGCAGTTCTTC
CDR3 protein: CASRWGLNNEQFF

J gene: TRBJ2-2
D gene: NA
V gene: TRBV3-1/TRBV3-2
clone size: NA
CDR3 DNA: TGTGCCAGCAGCCAAGATCCCTCTAACACCGGGGAGCTGTTTTTT
CDR3 protein: CASSQDPSNTGELFF

J gene: TRBJ2-1
D gene: NA
V gene: TRBV6-1
clone size: NA
CDR3 DNA: TGTGCCAGCAGTGCCCTAGGTGGGCGGGCCGGCAGCTCCTACAATGAGCAGTTCTTC
CDR3 protein: CASSALGGRAGSSYNEQFF

J gene: TRBJ1-2
D gene: TRBD1
V gene: TRBV4-2
clone size: few
CDR3 DNA: TGTGCCAGCAGCCAAGGGGGACAGGGGAAGATAGGCTACACCTTC
CDR3 protein: CASSQGGQGKIGYTF

J gene: TRBJ2-1
D gene: TRBD1
V gene: TRBV5-1
clone size: NA
CDR3 DNA: TGCGCCAGCAGCTTGACAGGGGAGTACGATGAGCAGTTCTTC
CDR3 protein: CASSLTGEYDEQFF

J gene: TRBJ2-1
D gene: TRBD2
V gene: TRBV2
clone size: NA
CDR3 DNA: TGTGCCAGCAGTGTCCCAGCGGGAGGACCCTACAATGAGCAGTTCTTC
CDR3 protein: CASSVPAGGPYNEQFF

J gene: TRBJ2-1
D gene: NA
V gene: TRBV7-2
clone size: NA
CDR3 DNA: TGTGCCAGCAGCTCCCTAAGACTTGAGCAGTTCTTC
CDR3 protein: CASSSLRLEQFF

J gene: TRBJ2-5
D gene: NA
V gene: TRBV2
clone size: NA
CDR3 DNA: TGTGCCAGCAGGCCGGCGGATCAAGAGACCCAGTACTTC
CDR3 protein: CASRPADQETQYF

J gene: TRBJ1-1
D gene: NA
V gene: TRBV18
clone size: NA
CDR3 DNA: TGTGCCAGCTCACCACGAGGGGGAGAGGAAGCTTTCTTT
CDR3 protein: CASSPRGGEEAFF

J gene: TRBJ2-1
D gene: NA
V gene: TRBV29-1
clone size: NA
CDR3 DNA: TGCAGCGTTGGGGCTATAGAGCAGTTCTTC
CDR3 protein: CSVGAIEQFF

J gene: TRBJ1-6
D gene: NA
V gene: TRBV28
clone size: NA
CDR3 DNA: TGTGCCAGCAGTTTATTAATCAGGGCCGATTCACCCCTCCACTTT
CDR3 protein: CASSLLIRADSPLHF

J gene: TRBJ1-6
D gene: NA
V gene: TRBV12-3/TRBV12-4
clone size: NA
CDR3 DNA: TGTGCCAGCAGTACAGGGAATTCACCCCTCCACTTT
CDR3 protein: CASSTGNSPLHF

J gene: TRBJ2-3
D gene: TRBD2
V gene: TRBV11-1
clone size: NA
CDR3 DNA: TGTGCCAGCAGCGTTGGGACTAGCGGAAGCACAGATACGCAGTATTTT
CDR3 protein: CASSVGTSGSTDTQYF

J gene: TRBJ2-7
D gene: TRBD1
V gene: TRBV11-3
clone size: NA
CDR3 DNA: TGTGCCAGCAGCTTAGGGCAGGGGGCACCCCAAGGCTACGAGCAGTACTTC
CDR3 protein: CASSLGQGAPQGYEQYF

J gene: TRBJ2-7
D gene: TRBD1
V gene: TRBV19
clone size: NA
CDR3 DNA: TGTGCCAGTAGCCAGGGGGTTTGGAACGAGCAGTACTTC
CDR3 protein: CASSQGVWNEQYF

J gene: TRBJ2-3
D gene: NA
V gene: TRBV18
clone size: NA
CDR3 DNA: TGTGCCAGCTCACCACCCCTAGGCCTAGATACGCAGTATTTT
CDR3 protein: CASSPPLGLDTQYF